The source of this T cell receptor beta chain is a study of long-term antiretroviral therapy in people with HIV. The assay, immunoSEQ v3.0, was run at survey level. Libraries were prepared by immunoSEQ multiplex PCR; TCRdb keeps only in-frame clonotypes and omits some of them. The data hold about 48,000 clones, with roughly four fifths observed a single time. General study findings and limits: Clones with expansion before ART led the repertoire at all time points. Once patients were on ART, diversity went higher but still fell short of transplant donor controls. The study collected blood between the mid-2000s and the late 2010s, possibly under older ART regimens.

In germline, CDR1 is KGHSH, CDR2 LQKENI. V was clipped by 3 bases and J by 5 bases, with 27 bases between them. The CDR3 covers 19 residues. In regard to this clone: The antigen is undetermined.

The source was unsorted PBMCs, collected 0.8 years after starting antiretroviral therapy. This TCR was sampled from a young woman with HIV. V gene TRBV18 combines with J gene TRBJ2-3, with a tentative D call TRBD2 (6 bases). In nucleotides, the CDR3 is TGTGCCAGCTCACCCGTTACGGTCTTGGACGGGAGCGTCGTAGATACGCAGTATTTT. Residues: CASSPVTVLDGSVVDTQYF.